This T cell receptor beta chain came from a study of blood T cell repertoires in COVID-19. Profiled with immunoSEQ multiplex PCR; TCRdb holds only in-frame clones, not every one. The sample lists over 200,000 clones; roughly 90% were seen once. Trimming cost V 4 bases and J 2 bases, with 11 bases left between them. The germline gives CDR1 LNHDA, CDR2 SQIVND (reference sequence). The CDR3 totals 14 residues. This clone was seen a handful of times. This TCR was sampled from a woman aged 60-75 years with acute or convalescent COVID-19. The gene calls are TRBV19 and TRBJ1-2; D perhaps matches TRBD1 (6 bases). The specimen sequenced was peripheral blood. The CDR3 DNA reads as TGTGCCAGTAGTAGGACAGATTACAACTATGGCTACACCTTC. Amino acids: CASSRTDYNYGYTF.